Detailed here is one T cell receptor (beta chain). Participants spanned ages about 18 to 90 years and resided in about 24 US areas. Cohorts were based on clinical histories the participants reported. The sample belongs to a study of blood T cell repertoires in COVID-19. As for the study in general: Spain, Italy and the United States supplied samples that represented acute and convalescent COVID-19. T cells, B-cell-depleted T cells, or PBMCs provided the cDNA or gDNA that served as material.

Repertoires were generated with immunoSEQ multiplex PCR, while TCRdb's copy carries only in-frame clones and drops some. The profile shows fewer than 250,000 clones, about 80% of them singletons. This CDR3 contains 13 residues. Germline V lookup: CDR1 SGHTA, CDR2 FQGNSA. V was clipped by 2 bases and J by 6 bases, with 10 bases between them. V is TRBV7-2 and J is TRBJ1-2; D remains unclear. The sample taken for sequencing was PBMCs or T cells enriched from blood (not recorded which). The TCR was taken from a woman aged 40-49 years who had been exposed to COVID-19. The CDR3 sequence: CASSLTPRNGYTF. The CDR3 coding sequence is TGTGCCAGCAGCTTAACTCCGCGGAATGGCTACACCTTC.